The 18 T cell receptor beta chains below come from one sample, sequenced in a study of CD8+CD57+ T cells in acquired aplastic anemia. Both TCR beta VDJ combination and CDR3 sequence profiling were carried out. Genomic DNA was the template for this profiling. TCRdb independently ran MiXCR on the reads; one entry per CDR3 protein. The data contain roughly 80,000 distinct CDR3 sequences, less than 60% of them singletons. The sequencing input was sorted CD4+, CD8+, or CD8+CD57+ T cells (not recorded which) from PBMCs. These TCRs come from a human donor in good health, serving as a control.

This clonotype was observed once. The chain links TRBV7-9 to TRBJ2-7; TRBD2 agrees at 7 bases. Looked up from germline, CDR1 is SEHNR and CDR2 is FQNEAQ (reference sequence). The CDR3 spans 14 residues. V was clipped by 5 bases and J by 6 bases; unmatched bases: 10. The CDR3 here is CASSQDLGGSEQYF. The DNA for the CDR3 is TGTGCCAGCAGCCAAGATCTGGGGGGGAGCGAGCAGTACTTC.

With respect to this clonotype: The germline gene is not matched at one end of the junction; a read error may be the cause. The chain joins TRBV15 to TRBJ1-1, with D perhaps TRBD1 (6 bases). The CDR3 sequence is 18 residues long. Germline CDR1 LNHNV, CDR2 YYDKDF (reference sequence). CDR3 sequence: CATSTNMLEGDHGPEASF. The CDR3 DNA reads as TGTGCCACCAGCACCAATATGTTGGAGGGGGACCATGGACCTGAAGCTTCCTTT.

The chain employs TRBV7-9 and TRBJ2-5; the D is unclear. Germline CDR1 reads SEHNR; CDR2 reads FQNEAQ (reference sequence). The V end lost 5 bases, the J end lost 9 bases, and 13 bases lay between the germline ends. This CDR3 has 12 amino acids. Here the CDR3 reads CASSTLDSAQYF. The CDR3 DNA is TGTGCCAGCAGCACCCTTGATTCGGCCCAGTACTTC. Looking up the rest from reference TRBV7-9 and TRBJ2-5 gives the full variable domain: DTGVSQNPRHKITKRGQNVTFRCDPISEHNRLYWYRQTLGQGPEFLTYFQNEAQLEKSRLLSDRFSAERPKGSFSTLEIQRTEQGDSAMYLCASSTLDSAQYFGPGTRLLVL.

The chain has TRBV2 and TRBJ2-2; maybe TRBD2 (5 bases). The CDR3 spans 12 residues. Germline V gene data show CDR1 as SNHLY and CDR2 as FYNNEI. With 4 bases removed from V and 7 bases from J, the gap between germline ends came to 7 bases. The CDR3 sequence is CASSVLGGELFF. The CDR3 bases are TGTGCCAGCAGTGTACTAGGCGGGGAGCTGTTTTTT. Full variable domain (rest looked up from reference TRBV2 and TRBJ2-2): EPEVTQTPSHQVTQMGQEVILRCVPISNHLYFYWYRQILGQKVEFLVSFYNNEISEKSEIFDDQFSVERPDGSNFTLKIRSTKLEDSAMYFCASSVLGGELFFGEGSRLTVL.

At least ten counts were recorded for this clonotype. The gene calls are TRBV5-5 and TRBJ1-2; no clear D. Looked up from germline, CDR1 is SGHKS and CDR2 is YYEKEE (reference sequence). With 8 bases removed from V and 0 bases from J, the gap between germline ends came to 11 bases. The CDR3 is made up of 13 amino acids. CDR3 protein: CASEEQPNYGYTF. CDR3 coding DNA: TGTGCCAGTGAAGAACAGCCTAACTATGGCTACACCTTC.

This clonotype was detected only once. The rearrangement uses TRBV25-1 and TRBJ2-7; D is tentatively TRBD1 or TRBD2 (5 bases each). This CDR3 has 15 residues. From germline, CDR1 is MGHDK and CDR2 SYGVNS. Trimming removed 1 base from V and 2 bases from J, with 12 bases in between. The CDR3 nucleotides are TGTGCCAGCAGTGAATTGGGGCAGGGAGCCTACGAGCAGTACTTC. Translation gives CASSELGQGAYEQYF.

Many counts were recorded for this clonotype. This chain joins TRBV2 and TRBJ2-7; TRBD2 agrees at 7 bases. This CDR3 spans 14 amino acids. Germline lookup yields CDR1 SNHLY and CDR2 FYNNEI. The junction had 3 bases not matched to a gene; V was cut back by 1 base and J by 3 bases. The chain's CDR3 is CASSEVGEGYEQYF. The DNA of the CDR3 is TGTGCCAGCAGTGAAGTGGGGGAGGGCTACGAGCAGTACTTC.

Worth noting for this clonotype: Since the CDR3 does not end with the conserved phenylalanine or tryptophan, this likely comes from a read error. No DNA is shown, since the ends of the CDR3 on it are uncertain; the CDR3 is the one TCRdb lists. The chain combines TRBV2 with TRBJ2-5; TRBD1 reflects the table's D call only, with no check against the DNA. The germline V gene encodes CDR1 SNHLY and CDR2 FYNNEI. The CDR3 has 11 residues if both end residues are counted. The CDR3 reads CASSLDRKQNT.

This clonotype was seen at least ten times. The V call is TRBV11-1, the J call TRBJ2-3; TRBD2 aligns across 7 bases. Germline CDR1 and CDR2: SGHAT and FQDESV (reference sequence). CDR3 size: 17 residues. J was trimmed by 5 bases and V by 7 bases; bases with no gene match: 18. The CDR3 reads CASTRRGRDPVVDTQYF. In DNA, the CDR3 is TGTGCCAGCACCAGACGCGGGAGAGACCCGGTTGTAGATACGCAGTATTTT.

The chain is built from TRBV27 and TRBJ1-5, with TRBD1 matching over 10 bases. This CDR3 contains 15 residues. Germline CDR1 MNHEY, CDR2 SMNVEV (reference sequence). The V segment lost 2 bases and the J segment 2 bases; nucleotides outside the gene matches: 0. The CDR3 reads CASSLGTGGNQPQHF. In DNA, the CDR3 is TGTGCCAGCAGTTTAGGGACAGGGGGCAATCAGCCCCAGCATTTT.

This clonotype showed up just a few times. The chain uses TRBV27 and TRBJ2-7, with 7 bases aligning to TRBD1. CDR1 and CDR2 from the germline V gene are MNHEY and SMNVEV (reference sequence). Trimming at V came to 3 bases and at J to 1 base, leaving 6 bases not matched to a gene. The CDR3 consists of 15 residues. The CDR3 nucleotides are TGTGCCAGCAGTTTCCACAGGACAGGTTCCTACGAGCAGTACTTC. Protein: CASSFHRTGSYEQYF.

The chain carries TRBV7-3 and TRBJ1-5; D possibly corresponds to TRBD1 (5 bases). The CDR3 is 12 residues long. Germline V gene data show CDR1 as SGHTA and CDR2 as FQGTGA. Trimming removed 6 bases at V and 6 bases at J, with 9 bases between. This CDR3 reads CASSVGVQPQHF. The CDR3 nucleotides are TGTGCCAGCAGTGTAGGGGTTCAGCCCCAGCATTTT.

To note about this clonotype: A much larger clone is a single base away; this may be a read error. The chain combines TRBV10-3 with TRBJ1-2, with a tentative D call TRBD1 (6 bases). The germline CDR1 and CDR2 sequences are ENHRY and SYGVKD. The CDR3 contains 14 residues. V was trimmed by 2 bases and J by 4 bases, leaving 11 bases between them. CDR3 in amino acids: CAISEAQGGYGYTF. CDR3 in DNA: TGTGCCATCAGTGAGGCACAGGGTGGCTATGGCTACACCTTC.

This clonotype was counted at least ten times. The CDR3 DNA is TGTGCCAGCAGTTACCGCTTCGAGGGCACAGATACGCAGTATTTT. It specifies CASSYRFEGTDTQYF. V and J are TRBV6-5 and TRBJ2-3; D is uncertain. V lost 2 bases to trimming and J lost 1 base, with 10 bases between them. The CDR3 loop spans 15 amino acids. CDR1 is MNHEY and CDR2 is SVGAGI in the germline V gene.

As DNA, the CDR3 is TGTGCCAGTACCACTAGGTGGGGCTACAATGAGCAGTTCTTC. It is translated as CASTTRWGYNEQFF. This chain uses TRBV19 with TRBJ2-1; D perhaps matches TRBD2 (5 bases). This CDR3 contains 14 residues. Trimming removed 7 bases at V and 3 bases at J, with 13 bases between. Per germline, CDR1 LNHDA and CDR2 SQIVND (reference sequence).

V gene TRBV30 combines with J gene TRBJ1-2; 8 nucleotides agree with TRBD1. Trimming removed 3 bases from V and 5 bases from J; junction bases left unmatched: 8. The CDR3 is made up of 14 amino acids. Germline V gene data show CDR1 as GTSNPN and CDR2 as SVGIG (reference sequence). CDR3 bases: TGTGCCTGGAGCGGGGGACAGGTTCGATATGGCTACACCTTC. This gives the protein CAWSGGQVRYGYTF.

This clonotype was seen ten or more times. This may arise from a read error, as a much more abundant clone is one base away. This chain joins TRBV29-1 and TRBJ2-7, with 7 positions matching TRBD1. The CDR3 contains 13 residues. Per germline, CDR1 SQVTM and CDR2 ANQGSEA. V dropped 4 bases and J dropped 9; count of bases not matched to a gene: 12. CDR3 protein: CSVVKGASTGQYF. The CDR3 DNA follows: TGCAGCGTTGTTAAGGGGGCAAGCACCGGGCAGTACTTC.

Only one count was recorded for this clonotype. The V gene is TRBV25-1, the J gene TRBJ1-1; weak D call: TRBD1 (5 bases). Germline lookup yields CDR1 MGHDK and CDR2 SYGVNS. The CDR3 loop spans 15 amino acids. V was clipped by 5 bases and J by 1 base, with 14 bases between them. DNA for the CDR3: TGTGCCAGCAGTAGGGGCTTGTGGGGGAACACTGAAGCTTTCTTT. The encoded protein is CASSRGLWGNTEAFF. Using reference TRBV25-1 and TRBJ1-1 for the parts outside the CDR3, the full variable domain is EADIYQTPRYLVIGTGKKITLECSQTMGHDKMYWYQQDPGMELHLIHYSYGVNSTEKGDLSSESTVSRIRTEHFPLTLESARPSHTSQYLCASSRGLWGNTEAFFGQGTRLTVV.